This record covers a single T cell receptor (beta chain). Which antigen it targets is not known. Per-base quality was not reported, and no clone a single base away is much larger than it. The data belong to a study of shared clonotypes between healthy human individuals (dated by TCRdb to the early 2020s). Looking at the study overall: Two women and a few men aged 18 to 49 years were included in the cohort. To estimate repertoire size and how much clonotype sharing occurs between individuals, the study deeply sequenced the blood TCR repertoires of roughly 5 healthy adults. To increase sequencing depth and limit assay-specific biases, different laboratories used diverse techniques to prepare libraries and sequence TCR repertoires. Per donor, leukapheresis produced somewhere between about 0.9 and 9 billion PBMCs.

The donors were healthy, HIV-negative adults with no recently reported acute infections or vaccinations. Every donor was a Caucasian adult residing in Nashville, Tennessee, USA. In the unsorted samples, approximately 85 million PBMCs were counted, and genomic DNA was extracted using the QIAamp DNA Blood Mini kit. Blood was collected by leukapheresis, and PBMCs were isolated by Ficoll-Histopaque density gradient centrifugation and then cryopreserved in liquid nitrogen vapor phase. TCR CDR3 regions were amplified from genomic DNA by multiplex PCR using the deep immunoSEQ assay. For each cell subset, the extracted genomic DNA was distributed evenly across all wells of several immunoSEQ 96-well plates, and each plate served as one replicate. For unsorted PBMC, 300 to 350 ng genomic DNA, equal to tens of thousands of T cell genomes, was loaded into each replicate PCR. Ten immunoSEQ deep assay plates were used to sequence the unsorted PBMC genomic DNA. The purified libraries were quantified using a Qubit 3.0 fluorometer, sized with a Bioanalyzer 2100, and then quantified again using the KAPA Library Quantification kit. A separate single-read 150-cycle Illumina NextSeq 550 flow cell was used to sequence each immunoSEQ 96-well plate. Under the source paper's analysis protocol: Because only junctional sequences without quality scores were contained in the immunoSEQ output, filtering matching that applied to full-length reads could not be performed. Sequences were annotated with PyIR, a Python wrapper for IgBLAST v1.9, using IMGT germline references to assign V/J genes and CDR3. Any read was removed if the V/J assignment was weak (E-value above 1e-6), the CDR3 was missing, or the read contained stop codons, out-of-frame junctions, or ambiguous translated residues. A V3J clonotype was defined by an identical inferred V gene, J gene, and CDR3 amino acid sequence. Percentage overlap between repertoires was computed as shared unique clonotypes divided by the size of the smaller repertoire. Three approaches were used to assess repertoire richness: RTK rarefaction, the Chao1 estimator, and Recon v2.1 estimates of unobserved clonotypes. TCRdb's version of the immuneACCESS table is confined to in-frame rearrangements and falls short of the full clone set. An unresolved V gene accounts for under half of the shortfall where checked; the remainder is of unknown origin. Clone size and the V and J calls come from that table; the DNA yielded D and trimming. The sample profile shows around 500,000 clones; 79% of them were found once. The top ten clones comprise roughly an eighth of the sample.

Germline trimming amounts to 1 base on V and 1 base on J, with 1 as the count of junction bases outside the gene matches. Reading from cysteine to phenylalanine, the CDR3 counts 15 amino acids. Only the CDR3 portion is preserved as DNA: 45 bases, with reading frame beginning at the first base. Taken from the germline V gene (reference sequence), the CDR1 and CDR2 loops are SEHNR and FQNEAQ. Beyond this particular receptor, the publication reports: The genetic and exposure-history diversity represented was limited by the small number of donors. Pairwise subsampling led to the expectation that sequencing depth would affect the degree of clonotype sharing among donors. Sampling was limited to blood, and TCR repertoires in tissue likely differ from TCR repertoires in blood.

The sample was PBMCs. The TCR sequence derives from a woman between 40 and 50 years old in good health. Some clones in this sample may be carry-over from other donors' samples. The rearrangement joined TRBV7-9 to TRBJ2-7, with TRBD1 identical over 10 junction bases. The sequenced DNA: TGTGCCAGCAGCTTAGGGGGACAGGGGTCCTACGAGCAGTACTTC. Its protein product is CASSLGGQGSYEQYF.